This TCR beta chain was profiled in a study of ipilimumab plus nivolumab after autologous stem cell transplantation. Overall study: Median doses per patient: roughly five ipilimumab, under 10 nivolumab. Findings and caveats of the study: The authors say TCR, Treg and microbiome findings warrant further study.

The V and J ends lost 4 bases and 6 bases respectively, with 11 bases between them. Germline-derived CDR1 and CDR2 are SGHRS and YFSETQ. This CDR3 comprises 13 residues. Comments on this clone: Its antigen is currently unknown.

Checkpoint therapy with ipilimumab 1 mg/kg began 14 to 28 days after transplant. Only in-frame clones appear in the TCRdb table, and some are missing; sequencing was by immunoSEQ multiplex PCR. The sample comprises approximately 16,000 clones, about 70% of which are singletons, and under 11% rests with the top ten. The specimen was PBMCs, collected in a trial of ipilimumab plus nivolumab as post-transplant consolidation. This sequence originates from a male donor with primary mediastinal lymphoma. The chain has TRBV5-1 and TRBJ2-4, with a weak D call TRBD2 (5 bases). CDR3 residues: CASSMAGVNIQYF. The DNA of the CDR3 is TGCGCCAGCAGCATGGCCGGGGTAAACATTCAGTACTTC.